This T cell receptor (beta chain) was sequenced during a study of B cell selection in AIRE deficiency. Under the authors' procedure: Patients' conventional T cells yielded around 110,000 distinct TCRbeta sequences; donors' some 1.4x10^5. Profiled with immunoSEQ multiplex PCR; TCRdb holds only in-frame clones, not every one. That table supplies the V and J calls and clone size; D and trimming were determined from the DNA. The sample lists tens of thousands of clones, 97% occurring once. General study findings and limits: Patient Tconv cells held about 31% of Treg sequences shared by healthy donors. TCRbeta-only data showed about 35% of shared healthy Treg sequences in healthy Tconv. Of 3,000 to 4,500 shared Treg TCRbeta sequences, about 30% were healthy-only, just over 9% patient-only.

Trimming stripped 2 bases from V and 7 bases from J, with 8 bases between. CDR1 and CDR2 from the germline V gene are SGHAT and FQNNGV. The CDR3 has 12 amino acids. In the case of this clone: Its specificity is unknown.

CD4+CD127+ cells were sorted as the conventional CD4 T cells. The TCR sequence derives from a human donor with AIRE deficiency. The material sequenced was conventional CD4+ T cells sorted from PBMCs. This chain connects TRBV11-2 to TRBJ1-1; D is uncertain. The CDR3, as DNA: TGTGCCAGCAGCTTATGGACGGTTGAAGCTTTCTTT. Protein: CASSLWTVEAFF.